This is a list of T cell receptor beta chains from one sample in a study of T cell responses to AZD1222 COVID-19 vaccine. Clones were sequenced by immunoSEQ multiplex PCR, and TCRdb holds only the in-frame ones, with some missing. The data show about 160,000 clones, about 92% seen once. The sequenced sample was peripheral blood, obtained on day 0 of MenACWY control vaccination. The source is an adult in good health. CDR3s include the opening cysteine and the closing phenylalanine or tryptophan. D genes are given only for firm matches. Not every row has a clone size; where given, it reads once, few, many or a size class.

clone size	V gene	D gene	J gene	CDR3 length	CDR3 DNA	CDR3 protein
NA	TRBV9	NA	TRBJ1-3	16	TGTGCCAGCAGCGTAGGTGGAGGGCACTCTGGAAACACCATATATTTT	CASSVGGGHSGNTIYF
NA	TRBV29-1	TRBD1	TRBJ1-6	13	TGCAGCGTCCGGACAGGGGGGGATTCACCCCTCCACTTT	CSVRTGGDSPLHF
NA	TRBV5-1	NA	TRBJ2-7	12	TGCGCCAGCAGCTTGGACACCTACGAGCAGTACTTC	CASSLDTYEQYF
NA	TRBV5-5	TRBD1	TRBJ1-1	16	TGTGCCAGCAGCTTGGGGGGACAGGGCGTTTGGAGGGGAGCTTTCTTT	CASSLGGQGVWRGAFF
NA	TRBV18	TRBD1	TRBJ1-5	14	TGTGCCAGCTCACCCGGACAGGGTAGTCAGCCCCAGCATTTT	CASSPGQGSQPQHF
few	TRBV5-8	NA	TRBJ1-2	16	TGTGCCAGCCACAACCGAGCGGTAGGAGTGAACTATGGCTACACCTTC	CASHNRAVGVNYGYTF
NA	TRBV4-3	TRBD2	TRBJ2-3	17	TGCGCCAGCAGCCAAGTCCCTAGCGGGAGGGCCGCAGATACGCAGTATTTT	CASSQVPSGRAADTQYF
NA	TRBV21-1	NA	TRBJ1-2	16	TGTGCCAGCAGCAATCTAATATCGGACAGACTCTATGGCTACACCTTC	CASSNLISDRLYGYTF
NA	TRBV19	NA	TRBJ1-6	15	TGTGCCAGTATCGCACGGGGGCGATTGAATTCACCCCTCCACTTT	CASIARGRLNSPLHF
few	TRBV11-2	TRBD2	TRBJ2-1	15	TGTGCCAGCAGCCCCCGACTAGCGGCCCACAATGAGCAGTTCTTC	CASSPRLAAHNEQFF
NA	TRBV4-3	NA	TRBJ1-1	13	TGCGCCAGCAGCCAAGATCACGGGACTGAAGCTTTCTTT	CASSQDHGTEAFF
NA	TRBV12-3/TRBV12-4	NA	TRBJ2-7	12	TGTGCCAGCAGTCAGGGGGGGTACGAGCAGTACTTC	CASSQGGYEQYF
once	TRBV4-2	TRBD2	TRBJ2-1	20	TGTGCCAGCAGCCAAGACGGCGGGACTAGGGTAAGGAGCTCCTACAATGAGCAGTTCTTC	CASSQDGGTRVRSSYNEQFF
NA	TRBV4-1	NA	TRBJ1-5	16	TGCGCCAGCAGCCAGGGGGGACACCGAAGTAATCAGCCCCAGCATTTT	CASSQGGHRSNQPQHF
once	TRBV24-1	NA	TRBJ1-2	11	TGTGCCACCAGTGCTGCACATGGCTACACCTTC	CATSAAHGYTF
NA	TRBV6-1	NA	TRBJ1-2	13	TGTGCCAGCAGTGAAGGGGTAACGGGGGGCTACACCTTC	CASSEGVTGGYTF
NA	TRBV28	TRBD1	TRBJ1-5	15	TGTGCCAGCAGTTTGGCGGGACAGTTGGATCAGCCCCAGCATTTT	CASSLAGQLDQPQHF
NA	TRBV5-6	TRBD1	TRBJ2-7	14	TGTGCCAGCAGCTTCATCGACAGGGACTACGAGCAGTACTTC	CASSFIDRDYEQYF
NA	TRBV30	TRBD1	TRBJ1-5	13	TGTGCCTATAGGACAGGGTGGCGTCAGCCCCAGCATTTT	CAYRTGWRQPQHF
NA	TRBV6-5	NA	TRBJ1-2	13	TGTGCCAGCATAGGCAGTATAGACGATGGCTACACCTTC	CASIGSIDDGYTF